This TCR beta chain was recovered during a study of blood T cell repertoires in COVID-19 (TCRdb year 2020). About the full investigation: Samples from collaborators originated in the United States, Italy and Spain and spanned both the acute and convalescent phases of COVID-19. Samples came from the ongoing ImmuneRACE study (first 160 participants) plus 1,254 subjects from 6 global collaborators. The dataset comprised deeply sampled blood TCRbeta repertoires from subjects exposed to, actively infected with, or recovered from COVID-19. The material from the prospective study consisted of cDNA or gDNA derived from T cells, B-cell-depleted T cells, or PBMCs. Where available, HLA class I and class II types were obtained from metadata supplied by the sample provider rather than from assay-based typing. The repertoires were made available in a free public database intended to serve as a resource for research on the immune response to SARS-CoV-2. Nearly every sample came with metadata listing a de-identified subject ID, COVID-19 status, age in years and sex.

The germline V gene sets CDR1 to MNHEY and CDR2 to SVGAGI. The germline ends are 12 bases apart after V is trimmed by 4 bases and J by 1 base. The CDR3 measures 15 amino acids from cysteine to phenylalanine. Here the CDR3 DNA is all that survives: 45 bases in frame from base 1. TCRbeta CDR3 regions were amplified from genomic DNA by means of the immunoSEQ Assay, a bias-controlled multiplex PCR. The authors' analysis ran thus. Within the assay, amplification of reference gene primers was used to estimate how many nucleated cells each sample contained. To quantify the absolute abundance of each unique TCRbeta CDR3 rearrangement, sequence reads were collapsed and filtered. Productive Simpson clonality was computed per sample as the square root of Simpson's diversity index over productive rearrangements. Held by TCRdb, this immuneACCESS table contains in-frame sequences only and omits some clones. Under half of the omission traces to an unresolved V gene where checked; the cause of the rest is unknown. V and J calls and clone size follow that table, whereas D and trimming were derived from the DNA. Within this sample are fewer than 250,000 clones, with 88% of them counted one time only. The ten largest clonotypes hold approximately 3.5% of the sample.

Overall study outcomes, separate from this receptor: How much clinical and demographic metadata was included differed by source and by participant, and the metadata was provided uncurated.

Concerning this clone: The specificity of this receptor is unknown. No much larger clone is present one base from it, and per-base qualities are unavailable.

In the prospective study, participants were 18 to 89 years old, resided in about two dozen geographic areas of the United States, and were enrolled through a virtual design. To assign participants to cohorts, the prospective study relied on clinical history that participants themselves reported in a screening survey and a study questionnaire. Exposed participants had been in contact with someone with a PCR-confirmed or clinician-diagnosed COVID-19 case within 2 weeks of study entry. Each participant in the prospective study had whole blood, serum and a nasopharyngeal or oropharyngeal swab collected by mobile phlebotomists. Additional blood draws and questionnaires over an approximately two-month period could optionally be provided by prospective study participants. Prospective study blood samples were shipped either frozen or at room temperature before DNA extraction.

The clonotype was recovered from a woman aged 25 to 39 who had been exposed to COVID-19. The sample consisted of PBMCs or T cells enriched from blood (not recorded which). The rearranged chain carries TRBV6-5 and TRBJ2-3; a tentative D match to TRBD1 spans 6 bases. The CDR3 protein is CASSFAGVGTDTQYF. The nucleotide sequence reads TGTGCCAGCAGTTTCGCAGGGGTCGGCACAGATACGCAGTATTTT.